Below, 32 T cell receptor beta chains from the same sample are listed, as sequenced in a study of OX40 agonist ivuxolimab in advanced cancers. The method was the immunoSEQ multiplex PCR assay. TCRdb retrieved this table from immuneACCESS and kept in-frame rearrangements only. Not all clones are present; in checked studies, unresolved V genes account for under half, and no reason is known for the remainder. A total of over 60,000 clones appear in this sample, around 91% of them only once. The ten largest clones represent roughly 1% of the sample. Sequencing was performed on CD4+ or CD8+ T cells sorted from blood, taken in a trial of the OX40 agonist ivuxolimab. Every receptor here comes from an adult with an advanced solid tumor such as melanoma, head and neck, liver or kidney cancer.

The CDR3 bases are TGTGCCAGCAGCTCCGGGCTAGTCGGGGCCTACGAGCAGTACTTC. Its translation: CASSSGLVGAYEQYF. The chain joins TRBV27 to TRBJ2-7; maybe TRBD2 (5 bases). The CDR3 totals 15 residues. The germline V and J ends were trimmed by 6 bases and 2 bases, with 17 bases remaining between them. The V gene's germline CDR1 is MNHEY and CDR2 SMNVEV (reference sequence).

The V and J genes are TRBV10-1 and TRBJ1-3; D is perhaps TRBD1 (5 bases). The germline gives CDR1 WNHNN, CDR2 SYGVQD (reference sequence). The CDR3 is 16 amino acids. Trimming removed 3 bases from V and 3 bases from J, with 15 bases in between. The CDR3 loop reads CASSDGTSGGGNTIYF. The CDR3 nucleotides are TGCGCCAGCAGTGATGGGACGTCTGGAGGTGGAAACACCATATATTTT.

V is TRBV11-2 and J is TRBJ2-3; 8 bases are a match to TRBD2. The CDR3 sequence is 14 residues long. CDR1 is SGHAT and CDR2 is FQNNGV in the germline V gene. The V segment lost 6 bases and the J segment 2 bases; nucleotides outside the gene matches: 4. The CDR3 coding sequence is TGTGCCAGCAGTTTTAGCGGGAACACAGATACGCAGTATTTT. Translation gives CASSFSGNTDTQYF. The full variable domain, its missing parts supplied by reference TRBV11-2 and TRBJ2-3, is EAGVAQSPRYKIIEKRQSVAFWCNPISGHATLYWYQQILGQGPKLLIQFQNNGVVDDSQLPKDRFSAERLKGVDSTLKIQPAKLEDSAVYLCASSFSGNTDTQYFGPGTRLTVL.

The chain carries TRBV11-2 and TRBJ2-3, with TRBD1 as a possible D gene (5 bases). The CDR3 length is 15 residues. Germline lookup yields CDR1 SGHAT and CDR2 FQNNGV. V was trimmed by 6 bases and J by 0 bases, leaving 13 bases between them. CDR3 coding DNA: TGTGCCAGCAGTCCCCAGGGTGCTAGCACAGATACGCAGTATTTT. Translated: CASSPQGASTDTQYF.

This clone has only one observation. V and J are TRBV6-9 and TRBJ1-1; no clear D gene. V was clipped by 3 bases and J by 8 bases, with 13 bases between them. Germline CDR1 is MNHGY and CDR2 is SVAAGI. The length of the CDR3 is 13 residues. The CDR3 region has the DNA TGTGCCAGCAGTTACTCGGCGGGGTTAGAAGCTTTCTTT. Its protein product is CASSYSAGLEAFF.

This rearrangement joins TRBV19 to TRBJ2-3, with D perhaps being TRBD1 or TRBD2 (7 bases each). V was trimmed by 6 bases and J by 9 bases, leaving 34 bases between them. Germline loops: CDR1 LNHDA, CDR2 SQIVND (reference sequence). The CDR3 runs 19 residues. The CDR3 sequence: CASSATGSFGGGPLETQYF. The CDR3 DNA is TGTGCCAGTAGCGCGACAGGGTCGTTTGGGGGGGGGCCCTTGGAGACGCAGTATTTT.

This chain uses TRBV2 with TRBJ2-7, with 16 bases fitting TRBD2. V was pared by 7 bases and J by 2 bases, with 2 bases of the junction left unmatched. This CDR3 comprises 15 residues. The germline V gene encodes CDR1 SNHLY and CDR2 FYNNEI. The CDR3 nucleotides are TGTGCCAGCACCGGGACTAGCGGGGGGGCCTACGAGCAGTACTTC. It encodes CASTGTSGGAYEQYF.

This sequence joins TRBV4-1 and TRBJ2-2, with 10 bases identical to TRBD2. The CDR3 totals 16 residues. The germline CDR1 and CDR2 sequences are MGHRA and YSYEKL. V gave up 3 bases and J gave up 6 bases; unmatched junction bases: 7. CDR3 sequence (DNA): TGCGCCAGCAGCCAGCGAAGCGGGGGGGCGGCCGGGGAGCTGTTTTTT. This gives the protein CASSQRSGGAAGELFF.

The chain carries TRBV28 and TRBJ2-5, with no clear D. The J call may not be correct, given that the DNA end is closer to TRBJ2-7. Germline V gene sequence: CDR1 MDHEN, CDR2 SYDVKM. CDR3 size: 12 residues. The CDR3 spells CASRPGSYEQYF. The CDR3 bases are TGTGCCAGCCGCCCCGGCAGCTACGAGCAGTACTTC.

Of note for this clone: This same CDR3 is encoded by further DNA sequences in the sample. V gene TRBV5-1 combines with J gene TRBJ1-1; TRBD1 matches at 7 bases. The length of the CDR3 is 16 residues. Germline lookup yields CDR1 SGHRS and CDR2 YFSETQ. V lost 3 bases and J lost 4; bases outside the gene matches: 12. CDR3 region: CASSSTATGWSTEAFF. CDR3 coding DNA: TGCGCCAGCAGCTCGACCGCGACAGGGTGGAGCACTGAAGCTTTCTTT.

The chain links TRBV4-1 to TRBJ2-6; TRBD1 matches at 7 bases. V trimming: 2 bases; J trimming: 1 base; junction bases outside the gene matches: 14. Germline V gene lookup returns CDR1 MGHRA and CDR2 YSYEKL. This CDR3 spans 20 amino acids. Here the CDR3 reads CASSQWRREGALSGANVLTF. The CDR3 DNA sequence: TGCGCCAGCAGCCAATGGAGGAGAGAGGGGGCACTATCTGGGGCCAACGTCCTGACTTTC.

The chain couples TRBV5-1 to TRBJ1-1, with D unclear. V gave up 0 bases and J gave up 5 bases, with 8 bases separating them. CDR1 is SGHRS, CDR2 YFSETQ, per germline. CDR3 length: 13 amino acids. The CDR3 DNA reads TGCGCCAGCAGCTTGGAGGCGAGGACTGAAGCTTTCTTT. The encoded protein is CASSLEARTEAFF.

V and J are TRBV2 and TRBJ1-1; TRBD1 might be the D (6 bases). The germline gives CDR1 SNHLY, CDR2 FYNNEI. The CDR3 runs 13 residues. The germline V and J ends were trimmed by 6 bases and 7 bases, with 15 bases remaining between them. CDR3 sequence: CASSVKQGNEAFF. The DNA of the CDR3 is TGTGCCAGCAGCGTTAAACAGGGAAATGAAGCTTTCTTT. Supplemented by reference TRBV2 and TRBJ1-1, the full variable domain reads EPEVTQTPSHQVTQMGQEVILRCVPISNHLYFYWYRQILGQKVEFLVSFYNNEISEKSEIFDDQFSVERPDGSNFTLKIRSTKLEDSAMYFCASSVKQGNEAFFGQGTRLTVV.

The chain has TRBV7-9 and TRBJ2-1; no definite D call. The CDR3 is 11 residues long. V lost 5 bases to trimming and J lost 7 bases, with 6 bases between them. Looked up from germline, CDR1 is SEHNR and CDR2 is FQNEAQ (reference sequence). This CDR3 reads CASSLLNEQFF. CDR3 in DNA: TGTGCCAGCAGCCTCCTTAATGAGCAGTTCTTC.

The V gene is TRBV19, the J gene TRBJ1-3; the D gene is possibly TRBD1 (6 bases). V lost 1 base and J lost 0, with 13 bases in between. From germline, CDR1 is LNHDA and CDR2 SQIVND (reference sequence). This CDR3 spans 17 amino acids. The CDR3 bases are TGTGCCAGTAGTATAGGCACAGGGAGTCACTCTGGAAACACCATATATTTT. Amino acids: CASSIGTGSHSGNTIYF.

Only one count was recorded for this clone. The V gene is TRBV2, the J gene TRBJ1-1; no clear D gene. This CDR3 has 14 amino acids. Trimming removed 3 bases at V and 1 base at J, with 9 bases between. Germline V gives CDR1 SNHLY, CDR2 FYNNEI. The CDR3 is CASSDLTTNTEAFF. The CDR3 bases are TGTGCCAGCAGTGATTTAACTACGAACACTGAAGCTTTCTTT.

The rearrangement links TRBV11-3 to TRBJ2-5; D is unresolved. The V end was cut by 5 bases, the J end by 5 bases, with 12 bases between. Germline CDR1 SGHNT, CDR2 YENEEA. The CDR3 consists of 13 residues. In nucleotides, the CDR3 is TGTGCCAGCAGCCGTCTAGATTGGGAGACCCAGTACTTC. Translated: CASSRLDWETQYF.

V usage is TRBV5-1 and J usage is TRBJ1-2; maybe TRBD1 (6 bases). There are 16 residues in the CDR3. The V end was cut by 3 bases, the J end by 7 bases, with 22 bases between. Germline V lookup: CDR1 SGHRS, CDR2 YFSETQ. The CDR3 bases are TGCGCCAGCAGCTACGCACAGGGAACCCAGGTATTTGGCTACACCTTC. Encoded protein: CASSYAQGTQVFGYTF.

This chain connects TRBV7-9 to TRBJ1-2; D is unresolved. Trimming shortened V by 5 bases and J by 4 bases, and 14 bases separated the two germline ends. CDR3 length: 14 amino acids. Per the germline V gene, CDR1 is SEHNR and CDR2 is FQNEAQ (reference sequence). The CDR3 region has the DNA TGTGCCAGCAGCCCGGACGAAATTCTCTATGGCTACACCTTC. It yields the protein CASSPDEILYGYTF.

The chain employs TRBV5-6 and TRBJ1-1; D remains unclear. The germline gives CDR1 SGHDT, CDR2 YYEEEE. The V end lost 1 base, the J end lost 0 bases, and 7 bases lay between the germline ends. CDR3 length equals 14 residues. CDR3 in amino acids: CASSLRRLNTEAFF. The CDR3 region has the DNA TGTGCCAGCAGCTTGAGGAGACTGAACACTGAAGCTTTCTTT.

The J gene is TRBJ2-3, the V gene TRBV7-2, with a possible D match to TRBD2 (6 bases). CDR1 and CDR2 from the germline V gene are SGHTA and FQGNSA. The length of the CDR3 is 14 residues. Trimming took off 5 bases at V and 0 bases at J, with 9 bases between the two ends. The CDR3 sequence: CASSPGTSTDTQYF. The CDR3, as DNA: TGTGCCAGCAGCCCCGGGACTAGCACAGATACGCAGTATTTT.

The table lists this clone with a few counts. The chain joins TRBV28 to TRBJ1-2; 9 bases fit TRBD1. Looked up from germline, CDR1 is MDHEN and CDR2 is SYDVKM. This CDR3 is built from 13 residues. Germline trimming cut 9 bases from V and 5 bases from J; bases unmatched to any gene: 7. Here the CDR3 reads CASTQGAGYGYTF. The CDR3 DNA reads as TGTGCCAGTACACAGGGGGCGGGATATGGCTACACCTTC.

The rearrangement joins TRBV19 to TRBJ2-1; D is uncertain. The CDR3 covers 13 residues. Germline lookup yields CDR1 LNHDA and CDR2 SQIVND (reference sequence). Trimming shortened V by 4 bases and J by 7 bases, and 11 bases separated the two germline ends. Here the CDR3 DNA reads TGTGCCAGTAGTACGCCCCCAACAAATGAGCAGTTCTTC. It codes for CASSTPPTNEQFF.

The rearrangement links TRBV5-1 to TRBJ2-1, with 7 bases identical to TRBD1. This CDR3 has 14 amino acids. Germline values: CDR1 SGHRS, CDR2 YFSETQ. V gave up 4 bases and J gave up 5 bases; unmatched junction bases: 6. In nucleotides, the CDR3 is TGCGCCAGCAGCGCCGGGACAGCCGACAATGAGCAGTTCTTC. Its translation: CASSAGTADNEQFF.

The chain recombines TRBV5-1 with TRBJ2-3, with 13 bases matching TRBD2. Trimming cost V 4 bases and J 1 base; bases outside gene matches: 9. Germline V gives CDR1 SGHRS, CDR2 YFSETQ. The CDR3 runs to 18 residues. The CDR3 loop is CASSIGTSGTAGTDTQYF. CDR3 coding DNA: TGCGCCAGCAGCATCGGGACTAGCGGGACCGCTGGCACAGATACGCAGTATTTT.

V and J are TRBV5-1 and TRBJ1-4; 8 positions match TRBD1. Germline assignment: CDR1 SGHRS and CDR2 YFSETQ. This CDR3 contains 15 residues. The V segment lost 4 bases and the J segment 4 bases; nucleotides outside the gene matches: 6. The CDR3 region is CASSRDRLNNEKLFF. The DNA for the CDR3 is TGCGCCAGCAGCAGGGACAGGCTCAATAATGAAAAACTGTTTTTT.

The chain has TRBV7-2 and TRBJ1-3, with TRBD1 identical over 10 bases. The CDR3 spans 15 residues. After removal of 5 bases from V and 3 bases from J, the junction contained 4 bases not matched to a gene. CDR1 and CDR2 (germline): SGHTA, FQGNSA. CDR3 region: CASSTGTGVGNTIYF. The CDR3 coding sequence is TGTGCCAGCAGCACCGGGACAGGGGTTGGAAACACCATATATTTT.

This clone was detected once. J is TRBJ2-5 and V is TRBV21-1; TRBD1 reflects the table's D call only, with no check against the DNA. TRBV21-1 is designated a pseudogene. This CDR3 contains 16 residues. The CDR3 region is CASSKVRGRRQETQYF. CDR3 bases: TGTGCCAGCAGCAAAGTCAGGGGACGGCGCCAAGAGACCCAGTACTTC.

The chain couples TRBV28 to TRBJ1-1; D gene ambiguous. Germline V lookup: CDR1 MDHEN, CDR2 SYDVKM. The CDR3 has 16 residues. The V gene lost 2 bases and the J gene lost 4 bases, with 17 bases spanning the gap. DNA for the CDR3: TGTGCCAGCAGTTTAGACCTTCGGCAAATGGGCACTGAAGCTTTCTTT. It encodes CASSLDLRQMGTEAFF.

In DNA form, the CDR3 reads TGTGCCAGCATCGGACCCGGTAGGGGGAACACCGGGGAGCTGTTTTTT. Translation gives CASIGPGRGNTGELFF. V usage is TRBV28 and J usage is TRBJ2-2; TRBD1 is a possible D gene (5 bases). The germline CDR1 and CDR2 sequences are MDHEN and SYDVKM. This CDR3 comprises 16 residues. V dropped 7 bases and J dropped 1 base, with 16 bases sitting between them.

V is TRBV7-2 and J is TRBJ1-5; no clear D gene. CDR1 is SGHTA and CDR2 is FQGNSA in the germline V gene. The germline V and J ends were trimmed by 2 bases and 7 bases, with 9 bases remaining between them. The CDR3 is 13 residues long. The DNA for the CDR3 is TGTGCCAGCAGCTTACGACTATTCCAGCCCCAGCATTTT. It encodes CASSLRLFQPQHF.

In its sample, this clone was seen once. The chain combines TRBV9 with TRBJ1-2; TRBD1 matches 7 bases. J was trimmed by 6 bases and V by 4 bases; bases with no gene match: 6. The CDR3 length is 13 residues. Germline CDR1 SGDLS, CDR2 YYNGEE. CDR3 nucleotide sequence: TGTGCCAGCAGCTCCGTGACAGGGAATGGCTACACCTTC. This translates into CASSSVTGNGYTF. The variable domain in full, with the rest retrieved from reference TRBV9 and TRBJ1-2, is DSGVTQTPKHLITATGQRVTLRCSPRSGDLSVYWYQQSLDQGLQFLIQYYNGEERAKGNILERFSAQQFPDLHSELNLSSLELGDSALYFCASSSVTGNGYTFGSGTRLTVV.